The 9 T cell receptor beta chains listed next were all sequenced from one sample in a study of OX40 agonist ivuxolimab in advanced cancers. Receptor amplification or capture employed the immunoSEQ multiplex PCR assay. TCRdb holds this immuneACCESS table with in-frame rearrangements only. Some clones are missing; in checked studies, unresolved V genes explain under half, and the rest has no known cause. Counted in this sample were 16,000 or so clones; 65% to 90% of them appeared once. The ten largest make up approximately 4.1% of the sample. This material consisted of CD4+ or CD8+ T cells sorted from blood, taken in a trial of the OX40 agonist ivuxolimab. The receptors were gathered from an adult with an advanced solid tumor such as melanoma, head and neck, liver or kidney cancer.

The chain uses TRBV27 and TRBJ2-5; D gene unclear. CDR1 is MNHEY and CDR2 is SMNVEV in the germline V gene (reference sequence). Between the trimmed V and J ends, which lost 3 bases and 0 bases, there was a span of 8 bases. The CDR3 spans 14 residues. CDR3 bases: TGTGCCAGCAGTTTGGTCCCTAACCAAGAGACCCAGTACTTC. This sequence encodes CASSLVPNQETQYF.

The genes are TRBV9 and TRBJ1-2; maybe TRBD1 (6 bases). The CDR3 runs to 13 residues. V lost 4 bases and J lost 4, with 11 bases in between. Germline-derived CDR1 and CDR2 are SGDLS and YYNGEE. The CDR3 loop is CASSSGVPYGYTF. CDR3 nucleotide sequence: TGTGCCAGCAGCTCAGGGGTACCCTATGGCTACACCTTC.

This chain connects TRBV27 to TRBJ2-5, with D possibly called TRBD1 or TRBD2 (5 bases each). CDR1 and CDR2 (germline): MNHEY, SMNVEV (reference sequence). Trimming stripped 4 bases from V and 3 bases from J, with 15 bases between. The CDR3 is 15 residues long. This chain's CDR3 is CASSSGGAGKETQYF. The CDR3 region has the DNA TGTGCCAGCAGTTCTGGGGGAGCAGGGAAAGAGACCCAGTACTTC.

The V and J genes are TRBV25-1 and TRBJ2-6; D not certain. The V gene lost 5 bases and the J gene lost 2 bases, with 4 bases spanning the gap. The CDR3 sequence is 13 residues long. Germline V gene lookup returns CDR1 MGHDK and CDR2 SYGVNS. This CDR3 is CASSLAGANVLTF. CDR3 sequence (DNA): TGTGCCAGCAGTTTGGCTGGGGCCAACGTCCTGACTTTC.

J is TRBJ1-4 and V is TRBV7-2; D is possibly TRBD1 (5 bases). Germline lookup yields CDR1 SGHTA and CDR2 FQGNSA. Trimming took 6 bases from V and 5 from J, leaving 13 bases between them. This CDR3 has 14 amino acids. Written as DNA, the CDR3 is TGTGCCAGCAGTCAGGTCTGGGGCAATGAAAAACTGTTTTTT. As protein: CASSQVWGNEKLFF.

This chain joins TRBV29-1 and TRBJ2-1, with D possibly TRBD2 on 6 matching bases. The CDR3 spans 13 residues. Germline values: CDR1 SQVTM, CDR2 ANQGSEA. V was cut by 4 bases and J by 2 bases, with 9 bases left in between. CDR3 nucleotides: TGCAGCGTTGGCGGGAAGGCCTACAATGAGCAGTTCTTC. This sequence encodes CSVGGKAYNEQFF.

The V and J genes are TRBV10-3 and TRBJ1-1; TRBD1 might be the D (6 bases). Per germline, CDR1 ENHRY and CDR2 SYGVKD. V lost 4 bases and J lost 6, with 18 bases in between. This CDR3 is built from 15 residues. For the CDR3, the DNA is TGTGCCATCAGTGCCTCCGTTCTAGGGGGAGCTGAAGCTTTCTTT. Its protein is CAISASVLGGAEAFF.

The chain uses TRBV7-2 and TRBJ2-7; D is undetermined. Trimming shortened V by 5 bases and J by 0 bases, and 5 bases separated the two germline ends. This CDR3 spans 12 amino acids. Germline V CDR1 and CDR2: SGHTA, FQGNSA. This CDR3 is CASSASSYEQYF. In nucleotides, the CDR3 is TGTGCCAGCAGCGCCAGCTCCTACGAGCAGTACTTC.

This clone showed up just once. The chain recombines TRBV5-1 with TRBJ2-7, with D unclear. The CDR3 runs 15 residues. V dropped 4 bases and J dropped 4 bases, with 18 bases sitting between them. The V gene's germline CDR1 is SGHRS and CDR2 YFSETQ. The CDR3 region is CASSPGVFGDYEQYF. The CDR3 nucleotides are TGCGCCAGCAGCCCTGGCGTCTTTGGAGATTACGAGCAGTACTTC.